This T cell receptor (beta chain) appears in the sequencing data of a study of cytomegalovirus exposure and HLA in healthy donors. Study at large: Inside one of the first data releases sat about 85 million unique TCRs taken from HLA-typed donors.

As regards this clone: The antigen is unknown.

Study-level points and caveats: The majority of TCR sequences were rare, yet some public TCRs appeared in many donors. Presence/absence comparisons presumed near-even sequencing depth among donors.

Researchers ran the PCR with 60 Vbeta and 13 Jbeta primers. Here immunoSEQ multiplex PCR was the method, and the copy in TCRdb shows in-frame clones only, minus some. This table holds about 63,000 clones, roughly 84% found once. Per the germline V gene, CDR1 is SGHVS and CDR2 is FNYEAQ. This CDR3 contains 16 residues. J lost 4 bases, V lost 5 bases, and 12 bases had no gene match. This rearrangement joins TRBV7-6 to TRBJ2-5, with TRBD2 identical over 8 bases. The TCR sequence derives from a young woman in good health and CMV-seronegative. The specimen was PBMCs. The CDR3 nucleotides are TGTGCCAGCAGCAGTAGAGCGGGGGAGAGAAGAGAGACCCAGTACTTC. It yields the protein CASSSRAGERRETQYF.